Listed here are 12 T cell receptor beta chains from one sample, sequenced in a study of T cell clusters in autoimmune cytopenias (dated by TCRdb to the late 2010s). Instrument on record: Illumina MiSeq. TRB rearrangements were amplified by multiplex PCR using a touch-down protocol with TRB-A and TRB-B primer pools mixed in one tube. TCRdb reprocessed the reads and provides one entry for every CDR3 protein sequence; no DNA is given. The sample table on file contains thousands of distinct CDR3 sequences. 34% of the sample rests with the top ten. Per sample, around 0.25 ug of peripheral blood genomic DNA, approximately 40,000 genome equivalents, was used for TRB amplification. These data were also filed under a second study, of T cell repertoires in aging, cancer and after chemotherapy.

The specimen sequenced was peripheral blood. The source of these receptors is a human donor in good health.

The genes are TRBV18 and TRBJ2-1; the TCRdb call, TRBD1, lacks DNA for checking. The CDR3 runs 15 residues. Germline assignment: CDR1 KGHSH and CDR2 LQKENI. Here the CDR3 reads CASSLLEPGRSEQFF.

According to its frequency, this clonotype is medium-sized. The chain is built from TRBV18 and TRBJ2-7; TCRdb selects TRBD1, and the lack of DNA leaves this call unchecked. CDR1 is KGHSH, CDR2 LQKENI, per germline. The CDR3 spans 16 residues. The CDR3 here is CASSPVRGQGIDEQYF.

By frequency, this clonotype registers medium-sized. The V gene is TRBV29-1, the J gene TRBJ1-6; TCRdb's assignment of TRBD1 cannot be checked, as there is no DNA. CDR1 is SQVTM and CDR2 is ANQGSEA in the germline V gene. This CDR3 contains 16 residues. The CDR3 sequence: CSASVGRGRGNSPLHF.

V usage is TRBV19 and J usage is TRBJ1-2; the TCRdb call, TRBD1, lacks DNA for checking. This CDR3 region has 13 residues. In germline, CDR1 is LNHDA, CDR2 SQIVND (reference sequence). The CDR3 loop reads CASSFLGQYGYTF.

Here the CDR3 reads CASSPGGLAYEQYF. The chain couples TRBV27 to TRBJ2-7; there is no DNA to check the TCRdb D call of TRBD2. This CDR3 spans 14 amino acids. Germline CDR1 reads MNHEY; CDR2 reads SMNVEV (reference sequence).

In terms of frequency, this clonotype is medium-sized. The chain carries TRBV29-1 and TRBJ2-1; TCRdb names TRBD2, which stays unverified in the absence of DNA. Germline V gene lookup returns CDR1 SQVTM and CDR2 ANQGSEA. The CDR3 covers 16 residues. CDR3: CSVEWIGTAGYNEQFF.

The V and J genes are TRBV15 and TRBJ1-1; TCRdb's assignment of TRBD1 cannot be checked, as there is no DNA. This CDR3 region has 15 residues. Germline V gene data show CDR1 as LNHNV and CDR2 as YYDKDF (reference sequence). The CDR3 region is CATSRDTGLVTEAFF.

The chain joins TRBV19 to TRBJ1-1; TCRdb's assignment of TRBD1 cannot be checked, as there is no DNA. The CDR3 totals 14 residues. Germline CDR1 and CDR2: LNHDA and SQIVND (reference sequence). CDR3 sequence reads: CASSPPGGRTEAFF.

The rearrangement joins TRBV5-6 to TRBJ2-1; TCRdb calls TRBD2, which cannot be checked without DNA. CDR1 and CDR2 (germline): SGHDT, YYEEEE. This CDR3 is 13 amino acids long. This chain's CDR3 is CASSLANGEEQFF.

This sequence joins TRBV5-4 and TRBJ1-4. The CDR3 sequence is 14 residues long. Looked up from germline, CDR1 is SGHNT and CDR2 is YYREEE (reference sequence). CDR3 amino acids: CASSPSGREEKLFF.

This chain uses TRBV11-2 with TRBJ2-1; with no DNA, the TCRdb D assignment of TRBD1 cannot be verified. The V gene's germline CDR1 is SGHAT and CDR2 FQNNGV. The CDR3 length is 16 residues. The CDR3 protein is CASSDVLAGNDNEQFF. The full variable domain, with the rest looked up from reference TRBV11-2 and TRBJ2-1, is EAGVAQSPRYKIIEKRQSVAFWCNPISGHATLYWYQQILGQGPKLLIQFQNNGVVDDSQLPKDRFSAERLKGVDSTLKIQPAKLEDSAVYLCASSDVLAGNDNEQFFGPGTRLTVL.

CDR3 residues: CASSPGSGIGSYEQYF. J is TRBJ2-7 and V is TRBV12-3 or TRBV12-4. CDR3 size: 16 residues.